The 23 T cell receptor beta chains below come from one sample, sequenced in a study of shared clonotypes between healthy human individuals. Some clones are missing from TCRdb's copy, which holds only in-frame ones; the method was immunoSEQ multiplex PCR. The table has roughly 2.6 million clones, roughly nine tenths seen once. Sample: naive CD4+ T cells sorted from blood. Subset specified: CD45RA+ positively selected. The receptor set was obtained from a man between 18 and 35 years old in good health.

The chain links TRBV5-1 to TRBJ2-1, with D unclear. The CDR3 is 14 amino acids. Germline-derived CDR1 and CDR2 are SGHRS and YFSETQ. V lost 4 bases and J 5 bases, leaving 13 bases between the germline ends. CDR3 coding DNA: TGCGCCAGCAGCAGTTCACTTTTAGACAATGAGCAGTTCTTC. Its protein product is CASSSSLLDNEQFF.

The V gene is TRBV9, the J gene TRBJ2-3; D gene uncertain. The V and J ends lost 4 bases and 0 bases respectively, with 9 bases between them. The germline V gene has CDR1 SGDLS and CDR2 YYNGEE. This CDR3 is 14 amino acids long. CDR3 DNA: TGTGCCAGCAGCCGTGACCCTAGCACAGATACGCAGTATTTT. This encodes CASSRDPSTDTQYF. Variable domain in full (rest from reference TRBV9 and TRBJ2-3): DSGVTQTPKHLITATGQRVTLRCSPRSGDLSVYWYQQSLDQGLQFLIQYYNGEERAKGNILERFSAQQFPDLHSELNLSSLELGDSALYFCASSRDPSTDTQYFGPGTRLTVL.

The chain joins TRBV11-3 to TRBJ2-2, with 7 bases that match TRBD2. The germline V gene has CDR1 SGHNT and CDR2 YENEEA. CDR3 size: 14 residues. V lost 4 bases, J lost 5 bases, and 4 bases stayed unmatched. The CDR3 sequence is CASSWGGLTGELFF. DNA of the CDR3: TGTGCCAGCAGCTGGGGAGGGTTGACCGGGGAGCTGTTTTTT. Filled out from reference TRBV11-3 and TRBJ2-2, the complete variable domain reads EAGVVQSPRYKIIEKKQPVAFWCNPISGHNTLYWYLQNLGQGPELLIRYENEEAVDDSQLPKDRFSAERLKGVDSTLKIQPAELGDSAVYLCASSWGGLTGELFFGEGSRLTVL.

The rearrangement uses TRBV6-5 and TRBJ1-6, with a weak D call TRBD1 (6 bases). CDR3 length: 14 residues. Germline V CDR1 and CDR2: MNHEY, SVGAGI. V was shortened by 5 bases and J by 4 bases, with 9 bases between the two germline ends. CDR3 sequence: CASSRTAYNSPLHF. CDR3 sequence (DNA): TGTGCCAGCAGTCGGACAGCTTATAATTCACCCCTCCACTTT.

Concerning this clone itself: Other DNA sequences in the sample encode the same CDR3. V gene TRBV19 combines with J gene TRBJ2-1; a weak D match, TRBD1 (5 bases). V was shortened by 5 bases and J by 6 bases, with 8 bases between the two germline ends. The germline gives CDR1 LNHDA, CDR2 SQIVND (reference sequence). CDR3 length: 12 amino acids. The CDR3 nucleotides read TGTGCCAGTAGTTCCAGGGTCAATGAGCAGTTCTTC. Encoded protein: CASSSRVNEQFF.

The V gene is TRBV5-4, the J gene TRBJ1-1; TRBD1 matches at 7 bases. Germline values: CDR1 SGHNT, CDR2 YYREEE (reference sequence). Losses at the gene ends were 2 bases for V and 4 bases for J; bases not matched to a gene: 17. This CDR3 spans 18 amino acids. CDR3 sequence reads: CASSFGFGAGGGGTEAFF. For the CDR3, the DNA is TGTGCCAGCAGCTTCGGGTTTGGGGCAGGGGGAGGCGGCACTGAAGCTTTCTTT.

This sequence joins TRBV28 and TRBJ1-2; D unclear. In germline, CDR1 is MDHEN, CDR2 SYDVKM. The CDR3 has 14 residues. The V and J ends lost 4 bases and 5 bases respectively, with 14 bases between them. The CDR3 region has the DNA TGTGCCAGCAGTTCTTTGATCTTTAGGTATGGCTACACCTTC. Translated: CASSSLIFRYGYTF.

This sequence joins TRBV19 and TRBJ1-4, with D hard to call. The CDR3 runs to 14 residues. Germline loops: CDR1 LNHDA, CDR2 SQIVND (reference sequence). The V and J ends lost 4 bases and 6 bases respectively, with 12 bases between them. This CDR3 reads CASSRPGIDEKLFF. The CDR3, as DNA: TGTGCCAGTAGTAGGCCGGGGATCGATGAAAAACTGTTTTTT. Based on the CDR3 plus reference TRBV19 and TRBJ1-4, the full variable domain is DGGITQSPKYLFRKEGQNVTLSCEQNLNHDAMYWYRQDPGQGLRLIYYSQIVNDFQKGDIAEGYSVSREKKESFPLTVTSAQKNPTAFYLCASSRPGIDEKLFFGSGTQLSVL.

Notes on this clone: Other DNA sequences in the same sample also yield this CDR3. The gene calls are TRBV30 and TRBJ1-2; D call uncertain. The germline V and J ends were trimmed by 0 bases and 5 bases, with 7 bases remaining between them. The CDR3 runs to 12 residues. Germline assignment: CDR1 GTSNPN and CDR2 SVGIG (reference sequence). The CDR3 reads CAWSVRPYGYTF. CDR3 coding DNA: TGTGCCTGGAGTGTACGTCCATATGGCTACACCTTC.

The chain links TRBV4-1 to TRBJ2-3; TRBD1 matches 7 bases. Germline-derived CDR1 and CDR2 are MGHRA and YSYEKL. The CDR3 extends over 17 amino acids. V shed 5 bases and J 2 bases; nucleotides not matched to a gene: 13. CDR3 amino acids: CASSETETGVLTDTQYF. As DNA, the CDR3 is TGCGCCAGCAGCGAAACCGAAACAGGGGTCCTCACAGATACGCAGTATTTT.

This chain links TRBV6-5 with TRBJ2-3; TRBD2 is a possible D gene (5 bases). This CDR3 is 12 amino acids long. V shed 8 bases and J shed 5 bases, with 11 bases lying between them. Germline V CDR1 and CDR2: MNHEY, SVGAGI. The CDR3 DNA reads as TGTGCCAGCGCACGACGGGGAGATACGCAGTATTTT. Translation: CASARRGDTQYF.

This rearrangement joins TRBV5-1 to TRBJ2-3; 8 positions agree with TRBD2. Germline CDR1 and CDR2: SGHRS and YFSETQ. Trimming took 3 bases from V and 2 from J; bases not matched to a gene: 17. The CDR3 runs to 19 residues. The CDR3 spells CASSSPYGSGVGDTDTQYF. As DNA, the CDR3 is TGCGCCAGCAGCTCTCCTTACGGTAGCGGGGTGGGGGACACAGATACGCAGTATTTT.

This clone was seen once. The CDR3 DNA reads as TGTGCCAGCAGGGGAGACAGGAGGTCCACCGGGGAGCTGTTTTTT. This gives the protein CASRGDRRSTGELFF. J is TRBJ2-2 and V is TRBV2; D might be TRBD1 (6 bases). CDR1 and CDR2 from the germline V gene are SNHLY and FYNNEI. There are 15 residues in the CDR3. Trimming took 6 bases from V and 4 from J, leaving 15 bases between them.

The chain carries TRBV5-6 and TRBJ2-7; no reliable D call. This CDR3 spans 14 amino acids. Trimming cost V 0 bases and J 1 base, with 8 bases left between them. CDR1 is SGHDT and CDR2 is YYEEEE in the germline V gene. CDR3 residues: CASSLGRISYEQYF. The CDR3 DNA sequence: TGTGCCAGCAGCTTGGGACGGATATCCTACGAGCAGTACTTC.

The chain uses TRBV4-1 and TRBJ2-2, with D perhaps matching TRBD1 (6 bases). CDR3 length: 13 amino acids. Germline V CDR1 and CDR2: MGHRA, YSYEKL. Trimming left V 2 bases short and J 6 bases short, with 7 bases between. This CDR3 is CASSQPGAGELFF. CDR3 in DNA: TGCGCCAGCAGCCAACCAGGGGCCGGGGAGCTGTTTTTT.

CDR3 protein: CASTPTASYEQYF. CDR3 coding DNA: TGCGCCAGCACACCGACAGCCTCCTACGAGCAGTACTTC. The chain is built from TRBV5-1 and TRBJ2-7; TRBD1 might be the D (5 bases). Trimming took 6 bases from V and 0 from J, leaving 10 bases between them. The CDR3 is 13 residues long. CDR1 SGHRS and CDR2 YFSETQ come from the germline V gene.

The rearrangement links TRBV5-6 to TRBJ1-2; possibly TRBD1 for D (5 bases). The CDR3 is made up of 15 amino acids. V shed 6 bases and J shed 5 bases, with 20 bases lying between them. Germline V gene lookup returns CDR1 SGHDT and CDR2 YYEEEE. This CDR3 is CASNLDGRGLYGYTF. CDR3 nucleotides: TGTGCCAGCAACCTTGACGGCCGGGGGTTATATGGCTACACCTTC.

This chain joins TRBV29-1 and TRBJ2-5; D is unclear. The DNA end favors TRBJ2-7, so the J call may be wrong. This CDR3 has 10 amino acids. Germline CDR1 SQVTM, CDR2 ANQGSEA. In DNA form, the CDR3 reads TGCAGCGTCCATATCTACGAGCAGTACTTC. As protein: CSVHIYEQYF.

V usage is TRBV5-4 and J usage is TRBJ1-1, with 8 bases aligning to TRBD1. The CDR3 sequence is 18 residues long. Germline V lookup: CDR1 SGHNT, CDR2 YYREEE (reference sequence). V trimming: 4 bases; J trimming: 0 bases; junction bases outside the gene matches: 14. This chain's CDR3 is CASSVTGEKRSMNTEAFF. The CDR3 DNA sequence: TGTGCCAGCAGCGTGACAGGGGAGAAGAGGTCAATGAACACTGAAGCTTTCTTT.

Worth noting for this clone: This sample also contains other DNA sequences that code for the same CDR3. The V and J genes are TRBV10-2 and TRBJ2-5; 12 bases are shared with TRBD2. CDR3 length: 16 residues. V was pared by 3 bases and J by 5 bases, with 7 bases of the junction left unmatched. Germline lookup yields CDR1 WSHSY and CDR2 SAAADI. CDR3 bases: TGCGCCAGCAGTGAAACTAGCGGGGGGCCGGGGGAGACCCAGTACTTC. Translation gives CASSETSGGPGETQYF.

This clone has just one count. The chain uses TRBV6-9 and TRBJ1-3; 8 bases agree with TRBD1. CDR1 MNHGY and CDR2 SVAAGI come from the germline V gene. The CDR3 runs to 17 residues. V lost 3 bases, J lost 0 bases, and 7 bases stayed unmatched. The CDR3 is CASSYPGQGSSGNTIYF. The CDR3 nucleotides are TGTGCCAGCAGTTACCCAGGACAGGGAAGCTCTGGAAACACCATATATTTT.

V gene TRBV10-3 combines with J gene TRBJ2-1; TRBD2 is a possible D gene (6 bases). Per the germline V gene, CDR1 is ENHRY and CDR2 is SYGVKD. Trimming took 5 bases from V and 5 from J, leaving 19 bases between them. This CDR3 spans 16 amino acids. The CDR3 DNA reads TGTGCCATCAGTAAGGGGTTCAGTAGCGGAAACAATGAGCAGTTCTTC. As protein: CAISKGFSSGNNEQFF.

Details on this clone: Other DNA sequences within the sample encode an identical CDR3. This chain connects TRBV5-4 to TRBJ2-5, with TRBD2 matching 13 bases. The CDR3 totals 16 residues. J gave up 5 bases and V 0 bases, and 4 bases lay outside the gene matches. The germline CDR1 and CDR2 sequences are SGHNT and YYREEE (reference sequence). CDR3 sequence: CASSLGLAGGRETQYF. The CDR3 region has the DNA TGTGCCAGCAGCTTGGGACTAGCGGGGGGACGGGAGACCCAGTACTTC.